Following are 32 T cell receptor beta chains from one sample sequenced in a study of low-dose radiotherapy and immunotherapy resistance in tumors. Both TCRalpha and TCRbeta chains were reverse transcribed with V-gene-specific primers. Amplification, which lasted roughly 20 PCR cycles, used a constant-region primer and V-primer adapter to amplify TCRs. TCRdb itself ran the reads through MiXCR, one entry per CDR3 protein. Of 15,000 to 20,000 distinct CDR3 sequences in the sample, 74% were seen once. The receptor source for this set is a human donor with advanced metastatic prostate, ovarian, gallbladder or colorectal cancer (not recorded which). This table probably holds off-target reads from a library built for another chain.

V and J are TRBV6-1 and TRBJ1-1; possible D gene TRBD1, 5 bases. V gave up 4 bases and J gave up 1 base, with 10 bases separating them. The CDR3 length is 14 residues. Germline V gene sequence: CDR1 MNHNS, CDR2 SASEGT. Here the CDR3 reads CASSGQGANTEAFF. CDR3 nucleotides: TGTGCCAGCAGTGGTCAGGGAGCGAACACTGAAGCTTTCTTT.

In its sample, this clonotype was seen a few times. The CDR3 reads CASSWAGGRSDTQYF. As DNA, the CDR3 is TGTGCCAGCAGTTGGGCGGGGGGCCGTTCAGATACGCAGTATTTT. This chain links TRBV28 with TRBJ2-3, with TRBD2 matching 8 bases. The trim removed 4 bases at V and 4 bases at J, leaving 7 bases unmatched. The CDR3 is made up of 15 amino acids. Looked up from germline, CDR1 is MDHEN and CDR2 is SYDVKM.

The CDR3 is CASTRVGPLNTEAFF. In DNA, the CDR3 is TGTGCCAGCACACGGGTTGGTCCCTTGAACACTGAAGCTTTCTTT. This sequence joins TRBV19 and TRBJ1-1; the D is unclear. V was clipped by 9 bases and J by 0 bases, with 17 bases between them. The CDR3 has 15 amino acids. Looked up from germline, CDR1 is LNHDA and CDR2 is SQIVND (reference sequence).

The rearrangement joins TRBV29-1 to TRBJ1-1; D ambiguous. Trimming took 7 bases from V and 0 from J, leaving 9 bases between them. The CDR3 length is 12 residues. The V gene's germline CDR1 is SQVTM and CDR2 ANQGSEA. The CDR3 sequence is CSGARMNTEAFF. In nucleotides, the CDR3 is TGCAGCGGCGCAAGGATGAACACTGAAGCTTTCTTT.

This chain connects TRBV27 to TRBJ2-5, with D tentatively TRBD1 (5 bases). CDR1 MNHEY and CDR2 SMNVEV come from the germline V gene (reference sequence). Trimming stripped 3 bases from V and 3 bases from J, with 14 bases between. This CDR3 region has 15 residues. CDR3 protein: CASSFLSSREETQYF. The CDR3 DNA reads TGTGCCAGCAGTTTTTTGTCGAGCAGGGAAGAGACCCAGTACTTC.

V usage is TRBV7-3 and J usage is TRBJ1-6; no clear D. CDR1 is SGHTA and CDR2 is FQGTGA in the germline V gene. The CDR3 consists of 13 residues. V was pared by 2 bases and J by 6 bases, with 5 bases between. The CDR3 DNA follows: TGTGCCAGCAGCTTAGGAGTTAATTCACCCCTCCACTTT. It yields the protein CASSLGVNSPLHF.

This sequence joins TRBV15 and TRBJ1-5; D may be TRBD1 (5 bases). From germline, CDR1 is LNHNV and CDR2 YYDKDF (reference sequence). Trimming left V 0 bases short and J 8 bases short, with 8 bases between. The CDR3 extends over 13 amino acids. Here the CDR3 DNA reads TGTGCCACCAGCAGAGATATAGGGGAGCCCCAGCATTTT. Its translation is CATSRDIGEPQHF.

By sample fraction, this clonotype is medium-sized (0.01 to 0.1%). V gene TRBV28 combines with J gene TRBJ2-7; 7 bases are shared with TRBD1. This CDR3 comprises 15 residues. Germline-derived CDR1 and CDR2 are MDHEN and SYDVKM. Trimming at V came to 2 bases and at J to 3 bases, leaving 7 bases not matched to a gene. The DNA for the CDR3 is TGTGCCAGCAGTTTACCCGGGACAGAAAGCTACGAGCAGTACTTC. Protein: CASSLPGTESYEQYF.

The chain is built from TRBV6-6 and TRBJ2-4; D gene unclear. CDR1 is MNHNY, CDR2 SVGAGI, per germline (reference sequence). V dropped 7 bases and J dropped 3 bases, with 16 bases sitting between them. The CDR3 covers 15 residues. The CDR3 nucleotides read TGTGCCAGCACCACCCGTGACATAAACAAAAACATTCAGTACTTC. Its protein product is CASTTRDINKNIQYF.

V and J are TRBV11-1 and TRBJ2-7; D may be TRBD1 or TRBD2 (5 bases each). This CDR3 spans 15 amino acids. V shed 1 base and J shed 1 base, with 11 bases lying between them. Germline-derived CDR1 and CDR2 are SGHAT and FQDESV (reference sequence). The CDR3 nucleotides read TGTGCCAGCAGCTTAGAGTGGGACCGATCCTACGAGCAGTACTTC. Protein product: CASSLEWDRSYEQYF. The variable domain in full, with the rest retrieved from reference TRBV11-1 and TRBJ2-7, is EAEVAQSPRYKITEKSQAVAFWCDPISGHATLYWYRQILGQGPELLVQFQDESVVDDSQLPKDRFSAERLKGVDSTLKIQPAELGDSAMYLCASSLEWDRSYEQYFGPGTRLTVT.

The chain employs TRBV5-1 and TRBJ2-2; D perhaps matches TRBD2 (5 bases). With 4 bases removed from V and 8 bases from J, the gap between germline ends came to 9 bases. The CDR3 is made up of 12 amino acids. Germline V gene lookup returns CDR1 SGHRS and CDR2 YFSETQ. DNA of the CDR3: TGCGCCAGCAGCCCTGAGGGAGGGGAGCTGTTTTTT. Amino acid sequence: CASSPEGGELFF. Full variable domain (missing parts from reference TRBV5-1 and TRBJ2-2): KAGVTQTPRYLIKTRGQQVTLSCSPISGHRSVSWYQQTPGQGLQFLFEYFSETQRNKGNFPGRFSGRQFSNSRSEMNVSTLELGDSALYLCASSPEGGELFFGEGSRLTVL.

The chain couples TRBV7-2 to TRBJ2-2; TRBD1 might be the D (5 bases). The germline gives CDR1 SGHTA, CDR2 FQGNSA. V dropped 1 base and J dropped 5 bases, with 17 bases sitting between them. The CDR3 is 17 amino acids. This CDR3 reads CASSLGVRQGLTGELFF. CDR3 in DNA: TGTGCCAGCAGCTTAGGGGTCCGGCAGGGATTAACCGGGGAGCTGTTTTTT.

This chain links TRBV3-1 with TRBJ2-2; D gene unclear. The CDR3 totals 16 residues. V was shortened by 5 bases and J by 3 bases, with 16 bases between the two germline ends. Germline V gene lookup returns CDR1 LGHDT and CDR2 YNNKEL (reference sequence). The CDR3, as DNA: TGTGCCAGCAGCGCCCCTGGCGGCCCCTACACCGGGGAGCTGTTTTTT. Translating gives CASSAPGGPYTGELFF.

The CDR3 spells CASSYSKAQLAGGSSYEQYF. DNA of the CDR3: TGTGCCAGCAGTTACTCGAAAGCTCAACTAGCGGGTGGAAGCTCCTACGAGCAGTACTTC. The V call is TRBV6-2 or TRBV6-3, the J call TRBJ2-7, with 9 bases identical to TRBD2. The trim removed 0 bases at V and 0 bases at J, leaving 15 bases unmatched. Germline CDR1 is MNHEY and CDR2 is SVGEGT. This CDR3 spans 20 amino acids.

The chain couples TRBV20-1 to TRBJ2-5; 8 nucleotides agree with TRBD2. Germline lookup yields CDR1 DFQATT and CDR2 SNEGSKA (reference sequence). The ends lost 6 bases at V and 2 bases at J; junction bases unmatched: 5. The length of the CDR3 is 13 residues. DNA for the CDR3: TGCAGTGCCCAAACGGGGGGGCAAGAGACCCAGTACTTC. Protein product: CSAQTGGQETQYF.

V gene TRBV12-3 or TRBV12-4 combines with J gene TRBJ1-2, with 8 bases lining up with TRBD1. The CDR3 sequence is 15 residues long. V shed 0 bases and J 6 bases; nucleotides not matched to a gene: 6. CDR3 bases: TGTGCCAGCAGTTTAGCGGGGACAGGAATCGATGGCTACACCTTC. Translated: CASSLAGTGIDGYTF.

This clonotype has just a few counts. The rearrangement joins TRBV29-1 to TRBJ2-1; D tentatively fits TRBD1 or TRBD2 (5 bases each). Germline values: CDR1 SQVTM, CDR2 ANQGSEA. Deletions cut 1 base from V and 6 bases from J, with 13 bases between. This CDR3 has 14 amino acids. This chain's CDR3 is CSVEARDRPNEQFF. CDR3 in DNA: TGCAGCGTTGAAGCCCGGGACCGACCCAATGAGCAGTTCTTC.

This clonotype was found once. The CDR3 protein is CASINRGTDTQYF. DNA for the CDR3: TGTGCCAGCATAAACAGGGGCACAGATACGCAGTATTTT. The chain combines TRBV28 with TRBJ2-3; possibly TRBD1 for D (6 bases). The CDR3 is made up of 13 amino acids. Trimming cost V 7 bases and J 1 base, with 9 bases left between them. Germline CDR1 and CDR2: MDHEN and SYDVKM.

J is TRBJ1-1 and V is TRBV4-3; TRBD1 matches at 9 bases. This CDR3 contains 15 residues. From germline, CDR1 is LGHNA and CDR2 YSLEER. J gave up 0 bases and V 1 base, and 0 bases lay outside the gene matches. CDR3 sequence: CASSQGQGVNTEAFF. In DNA form, the CDR3 reads TGCGCCAGCAGCCAAGGACAGGGGGTGAACACTGAAGCTTTCTTT.

This clonotype was counted only a few times. The chain recombines TRBV28 with TRBJ1-5; no reliable D call. This CDR3 is 12 amino acids long. Germline CDR1 MDHEN, CDR2 SYDVKM. Between the trimmed V and J ends, which lost 1 base and 7 bases, there was a span of 5 bases. The CDR3 DNA is TGTGCCAGCAGTTTATCAGGCCAGCCCCAGCATTTT. Translation gives CASSLSGQPQHF.

The CDR3 spells CASSLYETAKLAQYF. In DNA, the CDR3 is TGTGCCAGCAGCTTATATGAAACAGCAAAATTGGCCCAGTACTTC. The chain carries TRBV7-9 and TRBJ2-5; no clear D. Germline CDR1 and CDR2: SEHNR and FQNEAQ (reference sequence). Deletions cut 2 bases from V and 9 bases from J, with 19 bases between. The CDR3 is made up of 15 amino acids.

The chain combines TRBV14 with TRBJ2-3; D unresolved. Germline V lookup: CDR1 SGHDN, CDR2 FVKESK. The length of the CDR3 is 13 residues. V lost 4 bases to trimming and J lost 7 bases, with 12 bases between them. The CDR3 loop is CASSLSRPNTQYF. The CDR3 coding sequence is TGTGCCAGCAGCCTTTCCCGGCCTAATACGCAGTATTTT.

The rearrangement joins TRBV12-3 or TRBV12-4 to TRBJ2-7; the D gene is possibly TRBD2 (5 bases). The CDR3 has 12 amino acids. V was cut by 5 bases and J by 6 bases, with 11 bases left in between. The CDR3 here is CASSQTEGEQYF. For the CDR3, the DNA is TGTGCCAGCAGTCAAACAGAGGGCGAGCAGTACTTC.

The V gene is TRBV27, the J gene TRBJ1-3, with 8 positions matching TRBD1. Germline CDR1 and CDR2: MNHEY and SMNVEV (reference sequence). V lost 6 bases to trimming and J lost 4 bases; unmatched junction nucleotides: 2. The CDR3 loop spans 13 amino acids. The CDR3 bases are TGTGCCAGCAGGAGACAGGGGGGAAACACCATATATTTT. Translating gives CASRRQGGNTIYF.

The chain recombines TRBV7-2 with TRBJ2-3; 8 nucleotides agree with TRBD2. V was pared by 7 bases and J by 4 bases, with 10 bases of the junction left unmatched. CDR3 length: 15 amino acids. The germline V gene has CDR1 SGHTA and CDR2 FQGNSA. The CDR3 spells CASTPSAGESDTQYF. CDR3 nucleotide sequence: TGTGCCAGCACCCCTTCAGCGGGAGAATCAGATACGCAGTATTTT.

V is TRBV5-6 and J is TRBJ2-7, with D possibly being TRBD2 (6 bases). The germline V gene has CDR1 SGHDT and CDR2 YYEEEE. CDR3 length: 14 amino acids. Between the trimmed V and J ends, which lost 3 bases and 0 bases, there was a span of 10 bases. CDR3 coding DNA: TGTGCCAGCAGCTCTGTCGGGAGCTCCTACGAGCAGTACTTC. It codes for CASSSVGSSYEQYF.

The V call is TRBV28, the J call TRBJ1-2; no definite D call. Deletions cut 7 bases from V and 4 bases from J, with 13 bases between. This CDR3 has 13 residues. Germline V gives CDR1 MDHEN, CDR2 SYDVKM. CDR3 region: CASTRAIIYGYTF. As DNA, the CDR3 is TGTGCCAGCACTCGGGCGATCATCTATGGCTACACCTTC.

The chain is built from TRBV6-5 and TRBJ1-5; D unclear. Trimming removed 7 bases from V and 4 bases from J, with 11 bases in between. The CDR3 has 13 residues. Germline V gene data show CDR1 as MNHEY and CDR2 as SVGAGI. For the CDR3, the DNA is TGTGCCAGCATCACGGACCAGAATCAGCCCCAGCATTTT. Its protein product is CASITDQNQPQHF.

The count of this clonotype is one. The chain joins TRBV5-1 to TRBJ1-4, with 8 bases aligning to TRBD1. J was trimmed by 8 bases and V by 4 bases; bases with no gene match: 7. Per germline, CDR1 SGHRS and CDR2 YFSETQ. There are 14 residues in the CDR3. The CDR3 nucleotides are TGCGCCAGCAGCCTCGGGACAGGAGAGGAAAAACTGTTTTTT. Residues: CASSLGTGEEKLFF.

The rearrangement joins TRBV13 to TRBJ2-7; TRBD2 aligns across 9 bases. The CDR3 consists of 17 residues. The J segment lost 0 bases and the V segment lost 5 bases, leaving 11 bases of the junction unmatched. From germline, CDR1 is PRHDT and CDR2 FYEKMQ (reference sequence). CDR3 nucleotides: TGTGCCAGCAGCCCGCGGAGACTAGCGGTTAGCTCCTACGAGCAGTACTTC. It yields the protein CASSPRRLAVSSYEQYF. Full variable domain (remainder filled in from reference TRBV13 and TRBJ2-7): AAGVIQSPRHLIKEKRETATLKCYPIPRHDTVYWYQQGPGQDPQFLISFYEKMQSDKGSIPDRFSAQQFSDYHSELNMSSLELGDSALYFCASSPRRLAVSSYEQYFGPGTRLTVT.

The chain employs TRBV5-1 and TRBJ2-1, with 10 bases fitting TRBD2. Germline trimming cut 0 bases from V and 5 bases from J; bases unmatched to any gene: 8. Germline V CDR1 and CDR2: SGHRS, YFSETQ. CDR3 length equals 17 residues. CDR3 loop: CASSLVPAGGPNNEQFF. For the CDR3, the DNA is TGCGCCAGCAGCTTGGTTCCAGCGGGAGGGCCAAACAATGAGCAGTTCTTC.

The chain links TRBV4-3 to TRBJ2-1, with 9 bases matching TRBD2. V shed 4 bases and J 7 bases; nucleotides not matched to a gene: 17. CDR1 is LGHNA and CDR2 is YSLEER in the germline V gene. This CDR3 has 18 amino acids. The CDR3 nucleotides are TGCGCCAGCAGCCGCGAACCCCGATTAGGACTAGCGAGAAATGAGCAGTTCTTC. It translates to CASSREPRLGLARNEQFF.